This T cell receptor beta chain stems from a study of T cell responses to AZD1222 COVID-19 vaccine. The method was immunoSEQ multiplex PCR; TCRdb's version includes in-frame clones alone and lacks a portion of them. The table lists fewer than 150,000 clones, about four fifths of them singletons, with approximately 4% in the top ten. Germline assignment: CDR1 MNHNS and CDR2 SASEGT. This CDR3 contains 20 residues. Deletions cut 5 bases from V and 1 base from J, with 29 bases between. This TCR came from an adult in good health. The material sequenced was peripheral blood, taken on day 0 of AZD1222 vaccination. The genes are TRBV6-1 and TRBJ1-1; no definite D call. The CDR3 DNA sequence: TGTGCCAGCAGTAAAGACCGGTTGGGTCGGTCGTACCCCACGAACACTGAAGCTTTCTTT. Protein product: CASSKDRLGRSYPTNTEAFF.